This TCR beta chain was recorded in a study of blood T cells in healthy people across ages. Worth noting for this clonotype: Its cognate antigen is unknown.

Study-level points and caveats: Correlation between TCR beta diversity and naive T cell percentage was strong.

Using a J-beta primer mix together with a sample-barcoded 5' primer, a second PCR was run for roughly 6 to 11 cycles. TCRdb called the 5' RACE reads again in MiXCR, with one record for every CDR3 protein. The table records around 400,000 distinct CDR3 sequences, 45% to 60% of them present only once. The CDR3 contains 14 residues. After removal of 5 bases from V and 7 bases from J, the junction contained 5 bases not matched to a gene. Looked up from germline, CDR1 is DFQATT and CDR2 is SNEGSKA (reference sequence). The chain has TRBV20-1 and TRBJ1-6, with 10 bases matching TRBD1. This receptor was identified in a man between 60 and 70 years old in good health. Sample: blood. The CDR3 region is CSASSGQGNSPLHF. The CDR3 DNA reads TGCAGTGCTTCGTCGGGACAGGGGAATTCACCCCTCCACTTT.